The 21 T cell receptor beta chains given below trace back to one sample, sequenced in a study of CD8+CD57+ T cells in acquired aplastic anemia. Profiling of TCR beta VDJ combinations and CDR3 sequences used genomic DNA as template. TCRdb reanalysed the reads using MiXCR and keeps one entry per CDR3 protein. The repertoire holds some 120,000 distinct CDR3 sequences, with roughly 50% as singletons. Sequencing was carried out using sorted CD4+, CD8+, or CD8+CD57+ T cells (not recorded which) from PBMCs. The receptors derive from a human donor in good health, serving as a control.

This clonotype occurred a few times. A read error is possible here, since a much larger clone lies one base away. DNA for the CDR3: TGTGCCAGCAGCCGACAGGGCTACAATGAGCAGTTCTTC. Its protein is CASSRQGYNEQFF. The rearrangement joins TRBV7-2 to TRBJ2-7; 7 nucleotides line up with TRBD1. The J call could be wrong; TRBJ2-1 is a better fit for the DNA end. The CDR3 length is 13 residues. CDR1 SGHTA and CDR2 FQGNSA come from the germline V gene.

CDR3 coding DNA: TGTGCCATCAGCCTACAGCGCGGTGGGGGGGAAAAACTGTTTTTT. Its protein product is CAISLQRGGGEKLFF. J is TRBJ1-4 and V is TRBV10-3; maybe TRBD1 (5 bases). This CDR3 spans 15 amino acids. Germline lookup yields CDR1 ENHRY and CDR2 SYGVKD. V lost 6 bases to trimming and J lost 8 bases, with 19 bases between them.

This sequence joins TRBV7-3 and TRBJ2-3, with D perhaps TRBD1 (5 bases). CDR3 length: 14 amino acids. Germline CDR1 reads SGHTA; CDR2 reads FQGTGA. V dropped 5 bases and J dropped 4 bases, with 13 bases sitting between them. The CDR3 protein is CASSPAGIADTQYF. CDR3 nucleotide sequence: TGTGCCAGCAGCCCCGCAGGGATCGCAGATACGCAGTATTTT.

V is TRBV6-2 or TRBV6-3 and J is TRBJ2-2; the D gene is possibly TRBD1 (6 bases). The ends were cut back, 6 bases at V and 6 bases at J, with 14 bases in the middle. The CDR3 sequence is 14 residues long. The germline V gene has CDR1 MNHEY and CDR2 SVGEGT. As DNA, the CDR3 is TGTGCCAGCAGCCAACAGGGCTGGGCCGGGGAGCTGTTTTTT. This translates into CASSQQGWAGELFF.

The rearrangement uses TRBV5-4 and TRBJ1-1; D might be TRBD1 (5 bases). Per the germline V gene, CDR1 is SGHNT and CDR2 is YYREEE (reference sequence). The V gene lost 3 bases and the J gene lost 0 bases, with 12 bases spanning the gap. There are 15 residues in the CDR3. CDR3 in amino acids: CASSSDGQMNTEAFF. CDR3 coding DNA: TGTGCCAGCAGCTCGGACGGACAAATGAACACTGAAGCTTTCTTT. Based on the CDR3 plus reference TRBV5-4 and TRBJ1-1, the full variable domain is ETGVTQSPTHLIKTRGQQVTLRCSSQSGHNTVSWYQQALGQGPQFIFQYYREEENGRGNFPPRFSGLQFPNYSSELNVNALELDDSALYLCASSSDGQMNTEAFFGQGTRLTVV.

This clonotype came up once. V usage is TRBV29-1 and J usage is TRBJ2-7; 7 bases are shared with TRBD1. Per germline, CDR1 SQVTM and CDR2 ANQGSEA. The CDR3 totals 13 residues. V was pared by 4 bases and J by 3 bases, with 6 bases of the junction left unmatched. The CDR3 coding sequence is TGCAGCGTTGCTCGGACAGGCGGCTACGAGCAGTACTTC. Protein sequence: CSVARTGGYEQYF.

This clonotype was counted many times. Here the CDR3 DNA reads TGTGCCAGCAGTCTCCCCCGCGGGGACCATCACGAGCAGTACTTC. This translates into CASSLPRGDHHEQYF. This rearrangement joins TRBV5-4 to TRBJ2-7, with D possibly matching TRBD2 (6 bases). CDR1 is SGHNT and CDR2 is YYREEE in the germline V gene (reference sequence). V was pared by 5 bases and J by 5 bases, with 20 bases between. The CDR3 has 15 amino acids.

The CDR3 DNA is TGTGCCAGCAGTGAAACGGGGATGGCAGTCGGCAATGAGCAGTTCTTC. Its translation: CASSETGMAVGNEQFF. The genes are TRBV25-1 and TRBJ2-1, with D maybe TRBD2 (5 bases). The CDR3 length is 16 residues. The germline V gene encodes CDR1 MGHDK and CDR2 SYGVNS. V was pared by 2 bases and J by 6 bases, with 17 bases between.

This chain joins TRBV2 and TRBJ2-7; tentatively, D is TRBD2 (6 bases). This CDR3 is built from 14 residues. With 8 bases removed from V and 2 bases from J, the gap between germline ends came to 16 bases. Germline CDR1 and CDR2: SNHLY and FYNNEI. The CDR3 loop is CASGPWRDAYEQYF. For the CDR3, the DNA is TGTGCCAGCGGCCCCTGGAGGGACGCCTACGAGCAGTACTTC.

For this clonotype: Being one base from a much bigger clone, this may be a read error. J is TRBJ1-2 and V is TRBV24-1, with TRBD1 as a possible D gene (6 bases). Germline CDR1 KGHDR, CDR2 SFDVKD. The CDR3 spans 16 residues. V lost 10 bases, J lost 0 bases, and 20 bases lay in between. CDR3 residues: CATPDRIPLTNYGYTF. The CDR3 nucleotides read TGTGCCACTCCGGACAGAATCCCTCTAACTAACTATGGCTACACCTTC.

Notes on this clonotype: A clone one base away is much larger, so this may be a read error. The V call is TRBV2, the J call TRBJ1-1, with a possible D match to TRBD1 (5 bases). Trimming took 1 base from V and 4 from J, leaving 10 bases between them. The CDR3 covers 14 residues. Looked up from germline, CDR1 is SNHLY and CDR2 is FYNNEI. Here the CDR3 DNA reads TGTGCCAGCAGTGAAGGTAACAGGAGCACTGAAGCTTTCTTT. This translates into CASSEGNRSTEAFF.

This chain uses TRBV10-3 with TRBJ1-1, with D tentatively TRBD1 (6 bases). There are 14 residues in the CDR3. Germline CDR1 reads ENHRY; CDR2 reads SYGVKD. V was cut by 10 bases and J by 2 bases, with 17 bases left in between. CDR3 in DNA: TGTGCCACCCGTACGGTACAGGGAAACACTGAAGCTTTCTTT. This sequence encodes CATRTVQGNTEAFF.

V and J are TRBV20-1 and TRBJ2-7, with a weak D call TRBD1 (5 bases). Trimming took 3 bases from V and 8 from J, leaving 11 bases between them. Germline loops: CDR1 DFQATT, CDR2 SNEGSKA (reference sequence). This CDR3 region has 11 residues. The CDR3 reads CSASIQAQQYF. In DNA, the CDR3 is TGCAGTGCTAGTATACAGGCTCAGCAGTACTTC.

The J gene is TRBJ1-4, the V gene TRBV13; maybe TRBD1 (6 bases). The V end lost 2 bases, the J end lost 11 bases, and 33 bases lay between the germline ends. Per germline, CDR1 PRHDT and CDR2 FYEKMQ (reference sequence). This CDR3 is built from 20 residues. This CDR3 reads CASSLNSGEDRAGIVGKLFF. DNA of the CDR3: TGTGCCAGCAGCTTAAATTCGGGAGAGGACAGAGCTGGGATTGTTGGGAAACTGTTTTTT.

The count of this clonotype is one. The missing conserved phenylalanine or tryptophan at the end of this CDR3 makes a read error likely. The chain combines TRBV2 with TRBJ2-2; D is unclear. CDR3 length equals 15 residues. The germline gives CDR1 SNHLY, CDR2 FYNNEI. Trimming shortened V by 4 bases and J by 3 bases, and 12 bases separated the two germline ends. The CDR3 DNA reads as TGTGCCAGCAGTGTTAATTTGGGGTACACCGGGGAGCTGTTTTCT. It codes for CASSVNLGYTGELFS.

CDR3 sequence (DNA): TGTGCCAGCAGTGAGGACGGGAGAGGGACAGATACGCAGTATTTT. This translates into CASSEDGRGTDTQYF. V is TRBV2 and J is TRBJ2-3, with D maybe TRBD2 (6 bases). The CDR3 runs to 15 residues. The germline CDR1 and CDR2 sequences are SNHLY and FYNNEI. The V end was cut by 3 bases, the J end by 3 bases, with 13 bases between.

At least ten counts were recorded for this clonotype. The chain carries TRBV19 and TRBJ1-2; a possible D gene is TRBD1 (6 bases). The CDR3 covers 15 residues. Germline-derived CDR1 and CDR2 are LNHDA and SQIVND (reference sequence). Trimming removed 1 base from V and 7 bases from J, with 16 bases in between. The CDR3: CASSIGRQGLGGYTF. The DNA for the CDR3 is TGTGCCAGTAGTATAGGGAGGCAGGGGTTAGGTGGCTACACCTTC.

The sample holds one count of this clonotype. The chain carries TRBV11-1 and TRBJ1-1; 10 positions match TRBD1. Germline CDR1 SGHAT, CDR2 FQDESV (reference sequence). The CDR3 has 16 amino acids. Trimming at V came to 1 base and at J to 8 bases, leaving 10 bases not matched to a gene. CDR3 amino acids: CASSLVGGQGSPEAFF. Written as DNA, the CDR3 is TGTGCCAGCAGCTTAGTAGGGGGACAGGGGTCTCCCGAAGCTTTCTTT. The full variable domain, completed using reference TRBV11-1 and TRBJ1-1, is EAEVAQSPRYKITEKSQAVAFWCDPISGHATLYWYRQILGQGPELLVQFQDESVVDDSQLPKDRFSAERLKGVDSTLKIQPAELGDSAMYLCASSLVGGQGSPEAFFGQGTRLTVV.

The chain links TRBV15 to TRBJ1-4; unclear D gene. The CDR3 sequence is 16 residues long. Germline V gene lookup returns CDR1 LNHNV and CDR2 YYDKDF (reference sequence). V dropped 0 bases and J dropped 5 bases, with 13 bases sitting between them. In DNA, the CDR3 is TGTGCCACCAGCAGAGATCTCACAACGCTCAATGAAAAACTGTTTTTT. Its translation is CATSRDLTTLNEKLFF.

This clonotype was recorded at least ten times. The rearrangement joins TRBV12-3 or TRBV12-4 to TRBJ1-4; 8 nucleotides line up with TRBD1. The CDR3 is made up of 14 amino acids. The junction had 7 bases not matched to a gene; V was cut back by 6 bases and J by 7 bases. CDR3: CASRMDREGEKLFF. In nucleotides, the CDR3 is TGTGCCAGCAGGATGGACAGGGAAGGTGAAAAACTGTTTTTT.

The J gene is TRBJ2-1, the V gene TRBV2; 12 nucleotides agree with TRBD2. CDR1 SNHLY and CDR2 FYNNEI come from the germline V gene. J lost 4 bases, V lost 7 bases, and 2 bases had no gene match. The CDR3 length is 14 residues. The CDR3 DNA is TGTGCCAGCACTACTAGCGGGGGGTACAATGAGCAGTTCTTC. The encoded protein is CASTTSGGYNEQFF.